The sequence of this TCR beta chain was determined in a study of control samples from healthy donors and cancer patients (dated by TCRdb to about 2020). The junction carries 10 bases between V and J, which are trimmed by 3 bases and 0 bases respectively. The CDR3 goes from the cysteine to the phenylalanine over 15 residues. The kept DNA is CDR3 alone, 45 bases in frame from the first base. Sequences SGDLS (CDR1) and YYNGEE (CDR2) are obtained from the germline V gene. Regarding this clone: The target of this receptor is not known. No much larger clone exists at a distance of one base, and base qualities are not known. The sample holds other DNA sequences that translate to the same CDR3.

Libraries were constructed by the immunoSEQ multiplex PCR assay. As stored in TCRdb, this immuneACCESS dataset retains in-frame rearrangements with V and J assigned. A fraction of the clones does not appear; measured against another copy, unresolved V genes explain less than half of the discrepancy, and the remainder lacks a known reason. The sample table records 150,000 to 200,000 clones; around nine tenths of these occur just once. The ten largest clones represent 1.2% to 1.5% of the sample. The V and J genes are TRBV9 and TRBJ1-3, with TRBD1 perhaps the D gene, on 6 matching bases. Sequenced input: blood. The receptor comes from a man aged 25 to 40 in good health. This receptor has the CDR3 CASSALDSSGNTIYF. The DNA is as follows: TGTGCCAGCAGCGCTTTGGACAGCTCTGGAAACACCATATATTTT.